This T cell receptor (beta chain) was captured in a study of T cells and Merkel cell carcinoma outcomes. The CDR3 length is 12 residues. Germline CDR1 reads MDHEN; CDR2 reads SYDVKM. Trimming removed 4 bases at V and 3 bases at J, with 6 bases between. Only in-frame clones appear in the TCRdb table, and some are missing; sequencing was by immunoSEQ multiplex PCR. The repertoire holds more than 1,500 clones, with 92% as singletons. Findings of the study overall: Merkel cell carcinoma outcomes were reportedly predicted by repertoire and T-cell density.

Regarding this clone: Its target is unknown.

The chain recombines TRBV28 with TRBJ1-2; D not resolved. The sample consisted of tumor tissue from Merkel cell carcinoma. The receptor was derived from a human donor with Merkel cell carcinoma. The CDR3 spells CASSWWDYGYTF. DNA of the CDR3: TGTGCCAGCAGTTGGTGGGACTATGGCTACACCTTC.